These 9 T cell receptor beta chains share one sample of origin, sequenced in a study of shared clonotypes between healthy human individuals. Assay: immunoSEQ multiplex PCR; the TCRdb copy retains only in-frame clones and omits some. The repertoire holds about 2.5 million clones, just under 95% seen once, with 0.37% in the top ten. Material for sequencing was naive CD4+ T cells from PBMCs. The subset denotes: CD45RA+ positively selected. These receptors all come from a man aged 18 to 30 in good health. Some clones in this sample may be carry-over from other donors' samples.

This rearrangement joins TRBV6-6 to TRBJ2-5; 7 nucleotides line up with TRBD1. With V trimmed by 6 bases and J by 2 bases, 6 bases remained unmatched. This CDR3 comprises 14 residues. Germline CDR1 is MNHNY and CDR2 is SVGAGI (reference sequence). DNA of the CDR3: TGTGCCAGCAGCCGGGACAGAACTCAAGAGACCCAGTACTTC. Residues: CASSRDRTQETQYF.

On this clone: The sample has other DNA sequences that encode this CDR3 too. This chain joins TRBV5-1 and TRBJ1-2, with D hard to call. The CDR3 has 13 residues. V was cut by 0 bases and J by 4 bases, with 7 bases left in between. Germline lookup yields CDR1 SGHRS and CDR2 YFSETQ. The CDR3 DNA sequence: TGCGCCAGCAGCTTGGCAGACCCCTATGGCTACACCTTC. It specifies CASSLADPYGYTF.

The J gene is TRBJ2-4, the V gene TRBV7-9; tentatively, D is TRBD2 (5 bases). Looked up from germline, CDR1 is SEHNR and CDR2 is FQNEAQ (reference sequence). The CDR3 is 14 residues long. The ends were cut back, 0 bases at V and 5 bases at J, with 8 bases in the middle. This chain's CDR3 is CASSLAGSENIQYF. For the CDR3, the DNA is TGTGCCAGCAGCTTAGCGGGGAGCGAAAACATTCAGTACTTC.

The CDR3 loop reads CAWVRVGGDEQFF. Here the CDR3 DNA reads TGTGCCTGGGTAAGGGTCGGGGGAGATGAGCAGTTCTTC. This chain joins TRBV30 and TRBJ2-1; perhaps TRBD2 as D (6 bases). The CDR3 sequence is 13 residues long. The V end lost 5 bases, the J end lost 8 bases, and 16 bases lay between the germline ends. Germline V lookup: CDR1 GTSNPN, CDR2 SVGIG (reference sequence).

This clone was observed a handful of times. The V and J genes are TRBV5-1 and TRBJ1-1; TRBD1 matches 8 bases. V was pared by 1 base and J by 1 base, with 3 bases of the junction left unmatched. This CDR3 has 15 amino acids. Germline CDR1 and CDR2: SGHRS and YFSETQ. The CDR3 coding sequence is TGCGCCAGCAGCTTGCGGACAGGGTGGAACACTGAAGCTTTCTTT. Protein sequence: CASSLRTGWNTEAFF.

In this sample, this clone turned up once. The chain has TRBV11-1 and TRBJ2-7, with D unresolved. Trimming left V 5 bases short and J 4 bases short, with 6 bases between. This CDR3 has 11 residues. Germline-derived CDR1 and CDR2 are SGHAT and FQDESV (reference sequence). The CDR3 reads CASSARYEQYF. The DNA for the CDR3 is TGTGCCAGCAGCGCCCGGTACGAGCAGTACTTC.

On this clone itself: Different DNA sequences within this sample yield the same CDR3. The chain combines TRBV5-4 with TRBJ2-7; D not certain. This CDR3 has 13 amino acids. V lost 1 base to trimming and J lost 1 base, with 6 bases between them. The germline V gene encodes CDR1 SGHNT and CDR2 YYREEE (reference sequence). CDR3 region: CASSLPSSYEQYF. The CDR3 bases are TGTGCCAGCAGCTTGCCCTCGTCCTACGAGCAGTACTTC.

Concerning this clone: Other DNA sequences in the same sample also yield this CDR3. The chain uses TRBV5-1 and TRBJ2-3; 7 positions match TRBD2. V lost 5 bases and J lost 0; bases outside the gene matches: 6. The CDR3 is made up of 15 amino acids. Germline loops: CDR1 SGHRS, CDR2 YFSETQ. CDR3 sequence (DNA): TGCGCCAGCAGTCCGCGGGGGACTAGCACAGATACGCAGTATTTT. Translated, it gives CASSPRGTSTDTQYF.

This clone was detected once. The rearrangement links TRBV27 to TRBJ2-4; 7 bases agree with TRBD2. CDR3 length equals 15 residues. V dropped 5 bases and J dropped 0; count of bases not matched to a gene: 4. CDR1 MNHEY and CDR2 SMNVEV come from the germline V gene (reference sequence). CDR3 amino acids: CASSARGVAKNIQYF. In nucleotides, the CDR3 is TGTGCCAGCAGTGCCCGGGGGGTAGCCAAAAACATTCAGTACTTC.